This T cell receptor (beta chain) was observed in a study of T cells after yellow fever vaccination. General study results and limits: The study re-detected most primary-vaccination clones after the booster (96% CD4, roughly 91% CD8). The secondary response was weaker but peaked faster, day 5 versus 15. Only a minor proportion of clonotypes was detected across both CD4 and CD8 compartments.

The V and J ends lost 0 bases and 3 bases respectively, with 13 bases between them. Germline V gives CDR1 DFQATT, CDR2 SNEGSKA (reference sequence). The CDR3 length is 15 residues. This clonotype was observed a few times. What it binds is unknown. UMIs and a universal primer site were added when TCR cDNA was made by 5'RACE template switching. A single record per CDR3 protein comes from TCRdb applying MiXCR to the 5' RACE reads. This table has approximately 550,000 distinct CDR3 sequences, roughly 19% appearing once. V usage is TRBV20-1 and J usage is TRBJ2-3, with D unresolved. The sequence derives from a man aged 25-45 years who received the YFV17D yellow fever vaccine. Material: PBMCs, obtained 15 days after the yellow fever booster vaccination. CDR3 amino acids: CSARDWAVGTDTQYF. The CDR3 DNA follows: TGCAGTGCTAGAGATTGGGCGGTCGGGACAGATACGCAGTATTTT.